These T cell receptor beta chains were read from a single sample in a study of OX40 agonist ivuxolimab in advanced cancers. Assay: immunoSEQ multiplex PCR; the TCRdb copy retains only in-frame clones and omits some. In the table there are around 38,000 clones, over 80% of which are singletons. Sequences were derived from CD4+ or CD8+ T cells sorted from blood, sampled in a trial of the OX40 agonist ivuxolimab. The receptors here all came from an adult with an advanced solid tumor such as melanoma, head and neck, liver or kidney cancer. Each CDR3 is given with its conserved first and last residue. A D gene is named only where the DNA matches it firmly. Size is stated for part of the rows, as once, few or many counts, or as a class when the clone is expanded.

J: TRBJ2-1
size: -
V: TRBV5-1
D: -
DNA: TGCGCCAACAGTCCCGTTCCTCACTCCTACAATGAGCAGTTCTTC
CDR3: CANSPVPHSYNEQFF

J: TRBJ2-1
size: -
V: TRBV7-9
D: TRBD2
DNA: TGTGCCAGCAGTTCAGGGACTAACTACAATGAGCAGTTCTTC
CDR3: CASSSGTNYNEQFF

J: TRBJ1-2
size: -
V: TRBV11-2
D: -
DNA: TGTGCCAGCAGCTTACACCCGGGAGTCCATGGCTACACCTTC
CDR3: CASSLHPGVHGYTF

J: TRBJ2-3
size: -
V: TRBV14
D: -
DNA: TGTGCCAGCAGCCAAGATGGGGTGATATCTAGCACAGATACGCAGTATTTT
CDR3: CASSQDGVISSTDTQYF

J: TRBJ2-1
size: -
V: TRBV7-2
D: TRBD2
DNA: TGTGCCAGCAGCCTGGGACTAGCGGGGTACAATGAGCAGTTCTTC
CDR3: CASSLGLAGYNEQFF

J: TRBJ2-5
size: -
V: TRBV7-6
D: -
DNA: TGTGCCAGCAGTATCAGGGGTCTAGAGACCCAGTACTTC
CDR3: CASSIRGLETQYF

J: TRBJ1-2
size: -
V: TRBV7-9
D: -
DNA: TGTGCCAGCAGCTCGATCTCCAGACTCCGCTATGGCTACACCTTC
CDR3: CASSSISRLRYGYTF

J: TRBJ2-7
size: once
V: TRBV7-9
D: -
DNA: TGTGCCAGCAGTTTCGGACCGGCCTACGAGCAGTACTTC
CDR3: CASSFGPAYEQYF

J: TRBJ1-1
size: -
V: TRBV28
D: -
DNA: TGTGCCAGCAGCCGGAGTATTACGAACACTGAAGCTTTCTTT
CDR3: CASSRSITNTEAFF

J: TRBJ2-3
size: -
V: TRBV7-9
D: TRBD2
DNA: TGTGCCAGCAGCTTAATGTCTAGCGGGATCGGTACGCAGTATTTT
CDR3: CASSLMSSGIGTQYF

J: TRBJ2-7
size: -
V: TRBV5-6
D: -
DNA: TGTGCCAGCAGCTTGGGGCAGGGTTTGGCCTACGAGCAGTACTTC
CDR3: CASSLGQGLAYEQYF

J: TRBJ2-2
size: -
V: TRBV7-8
D: -
DNA: TGTGCCAGCAGCTTATCCATTCTAGCGCCCGGGGAGCTGTTTTTT
CDR3: CASSLSILAPGELFF

J: TRBJ1-1
size: -
V: TRBV27
D: -
DNA: TGTGCCAGCACAGACGGCAGGGGCGAAGCTTTCTTT
CDR3: CASTDGRGEAFF

J: TRBJ2-7
size: once
V: TRBV28
D: TRBD1
DNA: TGTGCCAGCAATACCTTCACAGGGGACTACGAGCAGTACTTC
CDR3: CASNTFTGDYEQYF